This TCR beta chain was recovered during a study of T cells in Graves' hyperthyroidism and ophthalmopathy. Study in general: At the time of initial diagnosis and before any treatment, peripheral blood was collected.

Study results and limitations: Median prediction lead before ophthalmopathy onset was roughly 6 months with the model.

The source material, RNA transcripts, was used to amplify TCR beta CDR3 regions. During a first-round RT-PCR of the TCR CDR3, the HTBI primer set was used. Each CDR3 protein gets one entry after TCRdb re-called the multiplex PCR reads with MiXCR. Of about 210,000 distinct CDR3 sequences listed, 15% to 20% are singletons. V dropped 3 bases and J dropped 5 bases, with 8 bases sitting between them. Germline CDR1 reads KGHSH; CDR2 reads LQKENI. The CDR3 is 13 residues long. Of note for this clonotype: Its antigen is not known.

The material sequenced was blood. The chain employs TRBV18 and TRBJ1-5; perhaps TRBD1 as D (5 bases). This receptor was obtained from a middle-aged man with Graves' hyperthyroidism. CDR3 protein: CASSPQGDQPQHF. Written as DNA, the CDR3 is TGTGCCAGCTCACCTCAGGGAGATCAGCCCCAGCATTTT.